These 10 T cell receptor beta chains originate from one sample sequenced in a study of CD8+ T cells in alopecia areata. Treatment described: oral pan-JAK inhibitor, 5-10 mg twice daily. Following extraction, RNA underwent reverse transcription to cDNA, which served as the sequencing template. Data came from immunoSEQ multiplex PCR; TCRdb stores just in-frame clones and leaves some out. Of roughly 110,000 clones detected, less than 60% appear once; the ten largest clones hold around 3.4%. Source: CD4+ T cells sorted from blood, taken at week 24, from a patient treated with tofacitinib. The receptors come from a human donor with alopecia areata.

V usage is TRBV7-3 and J usage is TRBJ2-3; D tentatively fits TRBD1 or TRBD2 (5 bases each). V dropped 0 bases and J dropped 5 bases, with 9 bases sitting between them. Germline CDR1 SGHTA, CDR2 FQGTGA. This CDR3 has 14 residues. The CDR3 DNA reads TGTGCCAGCAGCTTAACGGGACCGAGAGATACGCAGTATTTT. This encodes CASSLTGPRDTQYF.

The J gene is TRBJ2-3, the V gene TRBV5-1; the D gene is possibly TRBD2 (6 bases). The CDR3 totals 14 residues. Germline CDR1 and CDR2: SGHRS and YFSETQ. The V and J ends lost 2 bases and 6 bases respectively, with 13 bases between them. The CDR3 spells CASSLAGLGDTQYF. Written as DNA, the CDR3 is TGCGCCAGCAGCTTAGCGGGCCTCGGGGATACGCAGTATTTT.

This clone was seen a few times. This sequence joins TRBV27 and TRBJ2-6, with D perhaps assigned TRBD1 or TRBD2 (5 bases each). V lost 6 bases, J lost 0 bases, and 21 bases lay in between. The CDR3 length is 19 residues. Germline lookup yields CDR1 MNHEY and CDR2 SMNVEV (reference sequence). For the CDR3, the DNA is TGTGCCAGCAGCCCCCCTCGGGGCTATTTCGGCTCTGGGGCCAACGTCCTGACTTTC. This translates into CASSPPRGYFGSGANVLTF.

The V gene is TRBV4-2, the J gene TRBJ2-7; D is unclear. The CDR3 loop spans 16 amino acids. The germline V gene has CDR1 LGHNA and CDR2 YNFKEQ. Between the trimmed V and J ends, which lost 0 bases and 0 bases, there was a span of 12 bases. The CDR3 bases are TGTGCCAGCAGCCAAGATTCAGGTAGTAGCTCCTACGAGCAGTACTTC. The encoded protein is CASSQDSGSSSYEQYF.

As concerns this clone: The same CDR3 can be traced to other DNA sequences in this sample. The chain recombines TRBV30 with TRBJ1-5; D ambiguous. Trimming took off 0 bases at V and 0 bases at J, with 6 bases between the two ends. The CDR3 contains 14 residues. Germline V CDR1 and CDR2: GTSNPN, SVGIG (reference sequence). The CDR3: CAWSVGYSNQPQHF. Here the CDR3 DNA reads TGTGCCTGGAGTGTGGGGTATAGCAATCAGCCCCAGCATTTT.

The CDR3 nucleotides read TGTGCCAGCTCACCAACAGGGTTCTACGAGCAGTACTTC. Translating it yields CASSPTGFYEQYF. The V gene is TRBV18, the J gene TRBJ2-7; TRBD1 is a possible D gene (6 bases). With 2 bases removed from V and 3 bases from J, the gap between germline ends came to 8 bases. The CDR3 runs to 13 residues. CDR1 and CDR2 (germline): KGHSH, LQKENI.

The chain links TRBV9 to TRBJ1-6; D remains ambiguous. The CDR3 runs to 14 residues. V shed 0 bases and J shed 17 bases, with 18 bases lying between them. Germline loops: CDR1 SGDLS, CDR2 YYNGEE. The CDR3 loop is CASSVEATRQKIHF. The CDR3 DNA reads TGTGCCAGCAGCGTAGAGGCCACCAGACAAAAGATCCACTTT.

The chain couples TRBV5-1 to TRBJ1-1, with a possible D match to TRBD1 (5 bases). The V end lost 0 bases, the J end lost 0 bases, and 9 bases lay between the germline ends. Germline V lookup: CDR1 SGHRS, CDR2 YFSETQ. The CDR3 consists of 15 residues. The CDR3 DNA reads as TGCGCCAGCAGCTTGGAAGGGACGGTGAACACTGAAGCTTTCTTT. It codes for CASSLEGTVNTEAFF.

This clone was detected only a few times. The V gene is TRBV5-1, the J gene TRBJ1-2; D gene ambiguous. The germline CDR1 and CDR2 sequences are SGHRS and YFSETQ. The CDR3 length is 12 residues. Trimming pared 6 bases from V and 4 bases from J, leaving 10 bases between. CDR3 coding DNA: TGCGCCAGCAAGGCGGGCTCCTATGGCTACACCTTC. Amino acids: CASKAGSYGYTF.

This rearrangement joins TRBV7-6 to TRBJ1-4, with TRBD1 identical over 7 bases. CDR3 size: 14 residues. V gave up 5 bases and J gave up 7 bases; unmatched junction bases: 7. CDR1 SGHVS and CDR2 FNYEAQ come from the germline V gene. The CDR3 spells CASSLRTGSEKLFF. In nucleotides, the CDR3 is TGTGCCAGCAGCCTAAGGACAGGCTCTGAAAAACTGTTTTTT.